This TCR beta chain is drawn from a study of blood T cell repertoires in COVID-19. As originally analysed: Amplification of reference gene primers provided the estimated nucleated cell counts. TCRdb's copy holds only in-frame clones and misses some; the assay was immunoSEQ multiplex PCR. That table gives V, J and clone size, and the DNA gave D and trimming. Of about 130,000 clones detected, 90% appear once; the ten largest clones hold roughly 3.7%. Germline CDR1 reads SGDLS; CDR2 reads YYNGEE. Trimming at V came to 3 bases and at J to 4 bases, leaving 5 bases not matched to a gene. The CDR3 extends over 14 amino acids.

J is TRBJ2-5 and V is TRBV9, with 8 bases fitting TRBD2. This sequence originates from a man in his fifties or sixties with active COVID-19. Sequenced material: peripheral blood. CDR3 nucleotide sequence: TGTGCCAGCAGCGACATAGCGGGGCGAGAGACCCAGTACTTC. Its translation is CASSDIAGRETQYF. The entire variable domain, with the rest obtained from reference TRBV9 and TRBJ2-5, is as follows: DSGVTQTPKHLITATGQRVTLRCSPRSGDLSVYWYQQSLDQGLQFLIQYYNGEERAKGNILERFSAQQFPDLHSELNLSSLELGDSALYFCASSDIAGRETQYFGPGTRLLVL.